This T cell receptor (beta chain) appears in the sequencing data of a study of blood T cell repertoires in COVID-19. Study at large: Material from acute and convalescent COVID-19 was sourced from the United States, Italy and Spain. The analysed material was cDNA or gDNA that came from T cells, B-cell-depleted T cells, or PBMCs.

Study processing details: How many nucleated cells were present was estimated from reference gene primer amplification. The protocol was immunoSEQ multiplex PCR, while the TCRdb copy is restricted to in-frame clones and leaves out a portion. V, J and clone size are those of that table, while D and trimming were read from the DNA. The repertoire holds about 130,000 clones, approximately 88% seen once, with over 9% in the top ten. Sequencing was performed on peripheral blood. This sequence originates from a man aged 45-65 years with acute or convalescent COVID-19.

The DNA for the CDR3 is TGTGCCAGCAGCTCGGGGGTTTTTAATCAGCCCCAGCATTTT. As protein: CASSSGVFNQPQHF. The chain is built from TRBV6-5 and TRBJ1-5, with D possibly being TRBD1 (5 bases). Germline assignment: CDR1 MNHEY and CDR2 SVGAGI. The V and J ends lost 6 bases and 4 bases respectively, with 13 bases between them. CDR3 length: 14 residues.